The rows below give T cell receptor beta chains drawn from one sample of a study of Graves' ophthalmopathy and Graves' hyperthyroidism. TCRdb re-analysed the multiplex PCR reads in MiXCR, keeping a single row per CDR3 protein. The sample gives some 390,000 distinct CDR3 sequences, roughly 18% of which show up once; about 1.4% is in the top ten. The sequenced sample consisted of peripheral blood. Every receptor here comes from a young woman with Graves' ophthalmopathy. CDR3s include the opening cysteine and the closing phenylalanine or tryptophan. Fields, in order: V gene, clone size, J gene, D gene, CDR3 DNA, CDR3 protein. A D gene is named only where the DNA matches it firmly. Only part of the rows carry a size: once, few, many, or a class if the clone is expanded.

>TRBV7-2|many|TRBJ2-5|.
TGTGCCAGCAGACTCGACAGAAGGGGAGCAGAGACCCAGTACTTC
CASRLDRRGAETQYF
>TRBV7-2|many|TRBJ1-2|.
TGTGCCAGCAGCTTAGCCTTTAGGGGACCCTATGGCTACACCTTC
CASSLAFRGPYGYTF
>TRBV12-3/TRBV12-4|.|TRBJ2-7|TRBD1
TGTGCCAGCGCACAGGGGACCTCATACGAGCAGTACTTC
CASAQGTSYEQYF
>TRBV7-6|once|TRBJ2-4|.
TGTGCCAGCAGCCATCGGGGAAGGGGGACAGCCAAAAACATTCAGTACTTC
CASSHRGRGTAKNIQYF
>TRBV6-2/TRBV6-3|few|TRBJ2-5|.
TGTGCCAGCAGCAACGGACAGTCCGCGTCAGAGACCCAGTACTTC
CASSNGQSASETQYF
>TRBV15|many|TRBJ1-3|.
TGTGCCACCAGCAGAGATCGGCAGGAGCCGTGGAACACCATATATTTT
CATSRDRQEPWNTIYF
>TRBV5-1|.|TRBJ2-5|.
TGCGCCAGCAGCCCTGGACAGCCGGGGGAGACCCAGTACTTC
CASSPGQPGETQYF
>TRBV6-2/TRBV6-3|.|TRBJ2-7|TRBD2
TGTGCCAGCAGACACAGCGGGGGCTCCTACGAGCAGTACTTC
CASRHSGGSYEQYF
>TRBV12-3/TRBV12-4|many|TRBJ1-2|.
TGTGCCAGCAGTTTTTGGGTAGGGGACCCCTCCCCTTATGGCTACACCTTC
CASSFWVGDPSPYGYTF
>TRBV30|many|TRBJ2-2|.
TGTGCCTGGAGTGTACTAGTAGCGAGCACCGGGGAGCTGTTTTTT
CAWSVLVASTGELFF
>TRBV7-8|many|TRBJ2-2|.
TGTGCCAGCAGCTTACGGGCAACCGGGGAGCTGTTTTTT
CASSLRATGELFF
>TRBV5-1|many|TRBJ1-2|TRBD1
TGCGCCAGCACGTGGACAGGGGGGAACTATGGCTACACCTTC
CASTWTGGNYGYTF
>TRBV9|many|TRBJ2-3|TRBD2
TGTGCCAGCGCAAGCGGGGGATACACAGATACGCAGTATTTT
CASASGGYTDTQYF
>TRBV5-1|many|TRBJ2-5|TRBD1
TGCGCCAGCACCTCAGCTGTCCCGGGACAGCAAGAGACCCAGTACTTC
CASTSAVPGQQETQYF
>TRBV2|many|TRBJ2-7|.
TGTGCCAGCAGTGAAGGGCCCGAGGGAAAGGACCAGCAGTACTTC
CASSEGPEGKDQQYF
>TRBV28|many|TRBJ1-5|.
TGTGCCAGCAGTAATATCGGACCGAGCAATCAGCCCCAGCATTTT
CASSNIGPSNQPQHF
>TRBV20-1|many|TRBJ2-7|.
TGCAGTGCTAAACAGGCGGTCTACGAGCAGTACTTC
CSAKQAVYEQYF
>TRBV20-1|.|TRBJ2-7|TRBD2
TGCAGTGCTAGCTCACTAGCGGGGGACTACGAGCAGTACTTC
CSASSLAGDYEQYF
>TRBV10-3|many|TRBJ2-7|TRBD1
TGTGCCATCAGTGGGGATTTCCGGGACAGATCTCTCGAGCAGTACTTC
CAISGDFRDRSLEQYF
>TRBV9|many|TRBJ2-5|.
TGTGCCGGCACCGGGGGCGAGGGAGAGACCCAGTACTTC
CAGTGGEGETQYF
>TRBV7-3|many|TRBJ1-5|.
TGTGCCAGCAGCTTATTCTACAATCAGCCCCAGCATTTT
CASSLFYNQPQHF
>TRBV19|many|TRBJ2-7|.
TGTGCCAGTAGTATCCCTCCACTCCACGAGCAGTACTTC
CASSIPPLHEQYF
>TRBV6-1|many|TRBJ1-1|.
TGTGCCAGCAGCGAAAGAACAGGGTCCTATTACACTGAAGCTTTCTTT
CASSERTGSYYTEAFF
>TRBV6-2/TRBV6-3|.|TRBJ1-5|.
TGTGCCAGCAGACCTAGGGGTTTCGACCAGCCCCAGCATTTT
CASRPRGFDQPQHF
>TRBV7-8|.|TRBJ2-5|.
TGTGCCAGCAGAAACCACCAGAGGCAGACCCAGTACTTC
CASRNHQRQTQYF
>TRBV7-2|medium-sized|TRBJ1-1|TRBD1
TGTGCCAGCAGCTTTTACAGGGGGAACACTGAAGCTTTCTTT
CASSFYRGNTEAFF
>TRBV20-1|many|TRBJ2-5|TRBD2
TGCAGTGCTCGGGGGGGGGTCGTTGAGACCCAGTACTTC
CSARGGVVETQYF
>TRBV6-5|many|TRBJ2-7|.
TGTGCCAGCAGTTACAACGGGGGTTCCTACGAGCAGTACTTC
CASSYNGGSYEQYF
>TRBV12-3/TRBV12-4|many|TRBJ1-1|TRBD1
TGTGCCAGCAGTTTAGACCCTACAGGGGCTACTGAAGCTTTCTTT
CASSLDPTGATEAFF
>TRBV6-5|many|TRBJ2-2|TRBD1
TGTGCCAGCAGTTACTCGAAACGAGACAGGGCCACCGGGGAGCTGTTTTTT
CASSYSKRDRATGELFF
>TRBV4-1|.|TRBJ1-2|TRBD1
TGCGCCAGCAGCCAAGCCCACCTGGTCGGGACAGATACGACTTATGGCTACACCTTC
CASSQAHLVGTDTTYGYTF
>TRBV6-5|many|TRBJ2-4|.
TGTGCCAGCAGTTACTCGACCGGGAGTATAAACATTCAGTACTTC
CASSYSTGSINIQYF
>TRBV19|many|TRBJ1-5|.
TGTGCCAGTAGTATAGACCGGCCGAATAGCAATCAGCCCCAGCATTTT
CASSIDRPNSNQPQHF
>TRBV5-1|many|TRBJ2-7|TRBD1
TGCGCCAGCAGCAAAAAACAGGGGGCCTCCTCCTACGAGCAGTACTTC
CASSKKQGASSYEQYF
>TRBV7-7|many|TRBJ2-2|.
TGTGCTAGCAGCCCGACTGGGACCGGGGAGCTGTTTTTT
CASSPTGTGELFF
>TRBV7-8|many|TRBJ2-6|.
TGTGCCAGCAGCATACAGGGAAGTACAGCCAACGTCCTGACTTTC
CASSIQGSTANVLTF
>TRBV15|many|TRBJ2-7|TRBD1
TGTGCCACCAGCAGCGATCGGGACAGCTACGAGCAGTACTTC
CATSSDRDSYEQYF
>TRBV11-2|many|TRBJ1-1|.
TGTGCCAGCAGCCGAATAATACCCCAGGGGATTGAAGCTTTCTTT
CASSRIIPQGIEAFF
>TRBV6-1|many|TRBJ1-5|TRBD1
TGTGCCAGCAGACGTTCAGGGGGAAGTGGCAATCAGCCCCAGCATTTT
CASRRSGGSGNQPQHF
>TRBV6-5|many|TRBJ2-2|.
TGTGCCAGCAGGTCCACCGGGGAGCTGTTTTTT
CASRSTGELFF
>TRBV12-3/TRBV12-4|many|TRBJ2-2|.
TGTGCCAGCAGTTTAAGGGCCGTTGAGCTGTTTTTT
CASSLRAVELFF